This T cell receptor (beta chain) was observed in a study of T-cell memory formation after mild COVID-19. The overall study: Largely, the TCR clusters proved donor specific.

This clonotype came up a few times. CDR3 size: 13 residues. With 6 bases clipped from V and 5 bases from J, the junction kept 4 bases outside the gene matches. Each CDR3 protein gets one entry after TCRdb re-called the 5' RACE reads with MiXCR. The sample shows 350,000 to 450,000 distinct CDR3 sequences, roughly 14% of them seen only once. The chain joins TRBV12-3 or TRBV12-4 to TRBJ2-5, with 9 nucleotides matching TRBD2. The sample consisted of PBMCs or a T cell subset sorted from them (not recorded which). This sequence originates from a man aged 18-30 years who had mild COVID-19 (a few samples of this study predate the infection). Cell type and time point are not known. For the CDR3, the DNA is TGTGCCAGCAGACGCGGGGGGGAGGAGACCCAGTACTTC. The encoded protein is CASRRGGEETQYF.